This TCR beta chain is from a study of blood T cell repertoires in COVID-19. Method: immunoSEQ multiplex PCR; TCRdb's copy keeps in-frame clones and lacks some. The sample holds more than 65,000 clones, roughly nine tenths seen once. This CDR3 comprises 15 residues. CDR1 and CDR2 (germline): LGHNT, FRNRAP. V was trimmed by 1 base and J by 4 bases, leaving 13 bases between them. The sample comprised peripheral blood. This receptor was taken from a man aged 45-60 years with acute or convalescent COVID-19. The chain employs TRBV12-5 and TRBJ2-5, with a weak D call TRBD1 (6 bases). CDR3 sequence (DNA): TGTGCTAGTGGTTTGGAAGACAGGTTAGGAGAGACCCAGTACTTC. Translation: CASGLEDRLGETQYF.